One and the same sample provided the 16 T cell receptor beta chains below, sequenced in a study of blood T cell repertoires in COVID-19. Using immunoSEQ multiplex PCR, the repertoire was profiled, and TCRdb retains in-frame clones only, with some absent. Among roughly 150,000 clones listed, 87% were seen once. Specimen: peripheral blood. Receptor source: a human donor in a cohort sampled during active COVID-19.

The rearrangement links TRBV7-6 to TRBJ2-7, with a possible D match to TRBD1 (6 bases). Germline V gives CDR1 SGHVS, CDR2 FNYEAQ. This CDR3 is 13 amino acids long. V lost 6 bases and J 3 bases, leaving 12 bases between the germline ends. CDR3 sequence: CASSEQGYYEQYF. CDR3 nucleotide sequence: TGTGCCAGCAGTGAACAGGGATACTACGAGCAGTACTTC.

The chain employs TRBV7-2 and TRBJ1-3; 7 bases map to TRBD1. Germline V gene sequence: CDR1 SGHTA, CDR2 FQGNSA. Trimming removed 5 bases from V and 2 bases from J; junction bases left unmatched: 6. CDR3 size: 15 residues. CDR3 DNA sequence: TGTGCCAGCAGCAGTCACAGGGGCCCTGGAAACACCATATATTTT. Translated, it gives CASSSHRGPGNTIYF. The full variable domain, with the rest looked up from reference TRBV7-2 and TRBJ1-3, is GAGVSQSPSNKVTEKGKDVELRCDPISGHTALYWYRQSLGQGLEFLIYFQGNSAPDKSGLPSDRFSAERTGGSVSTLTIQRTQQEDSAVYLCASSSHRGPGNTIYFGEGSWLTVV.

Here the CDR3 DNA reads TGTGCCAGCAGCTTAGTGGGACTAGCGGGATCCGAGCAGTTCTTC. This sequence encodes CASSLVGLAGSEQFF. The chain is built from TRBV11-3 and TRBJ2-1; 13 bases are a match to TRBD2. The CDR3 is 15 amino acids. V lost 1 base to trimming and J lost 10 bases; unmatched junction nucleotides: 4. The germline V gene has CDR1 SGHNT and CDR2 YENEEA.

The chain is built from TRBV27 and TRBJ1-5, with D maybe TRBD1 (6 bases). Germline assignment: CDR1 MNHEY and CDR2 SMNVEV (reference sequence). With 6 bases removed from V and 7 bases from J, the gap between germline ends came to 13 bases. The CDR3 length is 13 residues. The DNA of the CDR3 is TGTGCCAGCAGCCCAGGGGCCCAACAGCCCCAGCATTTT. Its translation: CASSPGAQQPQHF.

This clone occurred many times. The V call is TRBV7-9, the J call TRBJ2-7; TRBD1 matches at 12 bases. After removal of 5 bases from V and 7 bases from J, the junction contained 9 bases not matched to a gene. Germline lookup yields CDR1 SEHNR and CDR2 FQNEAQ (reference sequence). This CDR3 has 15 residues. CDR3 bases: TGTGCCAGCAGCAGCCCCGGGACAGGGGGCCGTGAGCAGTACTTC. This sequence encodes CASSSPGTGGREQYF.

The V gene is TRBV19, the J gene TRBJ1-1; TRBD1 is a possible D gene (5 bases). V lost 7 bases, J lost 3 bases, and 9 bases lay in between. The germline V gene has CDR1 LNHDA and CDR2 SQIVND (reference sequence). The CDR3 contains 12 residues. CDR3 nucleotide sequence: TGTGCCAGTAAGCAGGGATACACTGAAGCTTTCTTT. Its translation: CASKQGYTEAFF.

In nucleotides, the CDR3 is TGTGCCAGCAGCGTAGAGCCCCTGACGACAGGGTCTAATGAAAAACTGTTTTTT. Translated: CASSVEPLTTGSNEKLFF. The chain uses TRBV9 and TRBJ1-4, with 7 positions matching TRBD1. This CDR3 contains 18 residues. CDR1 is SGDLS and CDR2 is YYNGEE in the germline V gene. V lost 0 bases and J lost 3; bases outside the gene matches: 11.

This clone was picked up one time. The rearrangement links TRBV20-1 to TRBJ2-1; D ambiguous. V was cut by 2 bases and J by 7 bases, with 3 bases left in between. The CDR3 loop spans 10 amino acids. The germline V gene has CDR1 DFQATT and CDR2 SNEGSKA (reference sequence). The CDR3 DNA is TGCAGTGCTAGAATAAATGAGCAGTTCTTC. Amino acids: CSARINEQFF.

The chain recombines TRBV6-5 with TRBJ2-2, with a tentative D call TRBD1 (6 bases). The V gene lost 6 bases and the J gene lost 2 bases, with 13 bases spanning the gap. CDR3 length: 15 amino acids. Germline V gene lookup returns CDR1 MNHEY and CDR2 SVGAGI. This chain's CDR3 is CASRTTGANTGELFF. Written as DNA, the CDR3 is TGTGCCAGCAGGACGACAGGTGCCAACACCGGGGAGCTGTTTTTT.

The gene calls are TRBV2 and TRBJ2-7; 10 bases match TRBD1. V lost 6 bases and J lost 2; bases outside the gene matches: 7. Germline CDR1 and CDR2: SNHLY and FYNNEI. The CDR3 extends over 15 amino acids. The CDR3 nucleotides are TGTGCCAGCAGCGAGGGACAGGGGAGCACCTACGAGCAGTACTTC. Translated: CASSEGQGSTYEQYF.

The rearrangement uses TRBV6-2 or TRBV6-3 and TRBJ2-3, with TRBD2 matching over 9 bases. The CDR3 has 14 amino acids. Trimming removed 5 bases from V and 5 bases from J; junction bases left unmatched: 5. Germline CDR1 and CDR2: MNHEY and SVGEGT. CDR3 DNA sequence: TGTGCCAGCAGTGACCGAGCGGGGGGAGATACGCAGTATTTT. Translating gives CASSDRAGGDTQYF.

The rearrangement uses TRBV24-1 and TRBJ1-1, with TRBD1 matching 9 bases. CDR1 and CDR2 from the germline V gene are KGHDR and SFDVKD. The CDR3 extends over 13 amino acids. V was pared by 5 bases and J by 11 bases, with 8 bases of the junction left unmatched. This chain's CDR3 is CATSVDRGVWAFF. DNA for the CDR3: TGTGCCACCAGTGTTGACAGGGGGGTTTGGGCTTTCTTT.

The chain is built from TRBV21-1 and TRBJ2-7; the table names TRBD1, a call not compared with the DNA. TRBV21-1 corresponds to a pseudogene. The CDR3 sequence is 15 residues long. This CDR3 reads CASSTGDRSFDEQYF. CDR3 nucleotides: TGTGCCAGCAGCACGGGGGACAGGAGTTTTGACGAGCAGTACTTC.

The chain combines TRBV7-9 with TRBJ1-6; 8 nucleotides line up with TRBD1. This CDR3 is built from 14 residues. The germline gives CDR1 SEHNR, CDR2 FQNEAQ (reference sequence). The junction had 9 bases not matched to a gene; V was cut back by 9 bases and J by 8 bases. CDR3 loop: CASRDRSSHSPLHF. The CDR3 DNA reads TGTGCCAGTCGGGACAGGTCATCCCATTCACCCCTCCACTTT.

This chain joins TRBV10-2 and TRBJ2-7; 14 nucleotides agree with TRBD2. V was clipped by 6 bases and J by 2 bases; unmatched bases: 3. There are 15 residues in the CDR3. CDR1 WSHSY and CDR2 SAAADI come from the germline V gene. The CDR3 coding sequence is TGCGCCAGCAGCGGGACTAGCGGGAGACCCTACGAGCAGTACTTC. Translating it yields CASSGTSGRPYEQYF.

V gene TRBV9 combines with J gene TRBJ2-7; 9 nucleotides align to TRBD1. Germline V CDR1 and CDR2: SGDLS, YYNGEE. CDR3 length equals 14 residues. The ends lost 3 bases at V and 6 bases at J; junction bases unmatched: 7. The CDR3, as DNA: TGTGCCAGCAGCGATCGGGACAGGGCGAGCGAGCAGTACTTC. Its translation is CASSDRDRASEQYF.